The 26 T cell receptor beta chains presented below share a single source sample, sequenced in a study of early T cells in non-severe SARS-CoV-2 infection. TCRdb used MiXCR to reprocess the 5' RACE reads, holding one entry per CDR3 protein. The sample carries tens of thousands of distinct CDR3 sequences, around 12% recorded once. The specimen sequenced was whole blood. These receptors were obtained from an adult who was a healthcare worker with PCR-confirmed SARS-CoV-2 infection or an uninfected control (not recorded which).

This clonotype was found many times. In DNA form, the CDR3 reads TGTGCCAGCAGCCAGGTCCCGGGACAGGGTCACTATGGCTACACCTTC. Translated, it gives CASSQVPGQGHYGYTF. The chain has TRBV11-2 and TRBJ1-2; TRBD1 agrees at 9 bases. The CDR3 is 16 amino acids. The V and J ends lost 5 bases and 3 bases, in that order; junction bases with no gene match: 10. The germline CDR1 and CDR2 sequences are SGHAT and FQNNGV.

Concerning this clonotype itself: It is likely a read error, because the conserved phenylalanine at the end of the CDR3 is missing. The V and J genes are TRBV20-1 and TRBJ2-1, with a weak D call TRBD2 (6 bases). This CDR3 has 12 residues. Per germline, CDR1 DFQATT and CDR2 SNEGSKA (reference sequence). CDR3 bases: TGCAGCGGGGACTGGTCCTACAATGAGCAGTTCTCC. This sequence encodes CSGDWSYNEQFS.

Many counts were recorded for this clonotype. The genes are TRBV20-1 and TRBJ1-1; tentatively, D is TRBD1 (5 bases). V was pared by 6 bases and J by 0 bases, with 17 bases between. The germline gives CDR1 DFQATT, CDR2 SNEGSKA (reference sequence). The CDR3 runs 15 residues. The CDR3 protein is CSAITGFRVNTEAFF. CDR3 coding DNA: TGCAGTGCCATTACAGGTTTTCGGGTGAACACTGAAGCTTTCTTT.

The rearrangement joins TRBV28 to TRBJ2-1; D is perhaps TRBD2 (5 bases). The CDR3 consists of 14 residues. Per the germline V gene, CDR1 is MDHEN and CDR2 is SYDVKM. The germline V and J ends were trimmed by 5 bases and 6 bases, with 14 bases remaining between them. The CDR3: CASSPKGGPNEQFF. The CDR3 bases are TGTGCCAGCAGTCCCAAAGGAGGCCCCAATGAGCAGTTCTTC.

There are many counts of this clonotype. J is TRBJ2-1 and V is TRBV6-5; 7 nucleotides match TRBD1. There are 15 residues in the CDR3. The V gene end was trimmed by 6 bases and the J gene end by 7 bases; junction bases not matched to a gene: 12. From germline, CDR1 is MNHEY and CDR2 SVGAGI. CDR3 region: CASRRQGLPGNEQFF. The CDR3 DNA is TGTGCCAGCAGACGACAGGGTCTCCCCGGAAATGAGCAGTTCTTC.

This clonotype was seen at least ten times. The rearrangement uses TRBV20-1 and TRBJ1-1; no definite D call. The germline V gene encodes CDR1 DFQATT and CDR2 SNEGSKA (reference sequence). Trimming cost V 3 bases and J 3 bases, with 11 bases left between them. The CDR3 consists of 13 residues. The CDR3 sequence: CSARRVVDTEAFF. CDR3 bases: TGCAGTGCTAGGAGGGTTGTAGACACTGAAGCTTTCTTT.

The table lists this clonotype with many counts. This rearrangement joins TRBV10-3 to TRBJ2-3; 12 nucleotides match TRBD2. Germline CDR1 and CDR2: ENHRY and SYGVKD. The length of the CDR3 is 15 residues. V shed 5 bases, J shed 5 bases, and the junction held 5 bases outside the gene matches. CDR3 sequence: CAISLGLAGEDTQYF. The DNA of the CDR3 is TGTGCCATCAGTTTGGGACTAGCGGGCGAAGATACGCAGTATTTT.

This clonotype was observed at least ten times. CDR3 residues: CASSSGAGGQETQYF. CDR3 sequence (DNA): TGCGCCAGCAGCTCTGGAGCGGGGGGGCAGGAGACCCAGTACTTC. The V and J genes are TRBV5-1 and TRBJ2-5; 10 positions agree with TRBD2. The J segment lost 5 bases and the V segment lost 3 bases, leaving 7 bases of the junction unmatched. The CDR3 totals 15 residues. In germline, CDR1 is SGHRS, CDR2 YFSETQ.

This clonotype occurred many times. V gene TRBV28 combines with J gene TRBJ2-3; D uncertain. The length of the CDR3 is 14 residues. Deletions cut 5 bases from V and 3 bases from J, with 12 bases between. Germline CDR1 reads MDHEN; CDR2 reads SYDVKM. Here the CDR3 DNA reads TGTGCCAGCAGTCCACCCAGCAGAACAGATACGCAGTATTTT. Its protein product is CASSPPSRTDTQYF.

This clonotype was detected ten times or more. The junction shows a germline mismatch at one end, possibly a read error. This chain connects TRBV7-8 to TRBJ1-1; D not resolved. CDR1 is SGHVS, CDR2 FQNEAQ, per germline. The CDR3 is 14 amino acids. The CDR3 DNA follows: TGTGCCAGCAGTTCACCGGGTTTGAACACTGAAGTTTTCTTT. Amino acid sequence: CASSSPGLNTEVFF.

This clonotype appeared many times. This chain links TRBV11-2 with TRBJ2-2; D uncertain. The CDR3 consists of 13 residues. With 3 bases removed from V and 7 bases from J, the gap between germline ends came to 9 bases. In germline, CDR1 is SGHAT, CDR2 FQNNGV. This CDR3 is CASSFYDSGELFF. In DNA, the CDR3 is TGTGCCAGCAGCTTCTACGATAGCGGGGAGCTGTTTTTT.

The V gene is TRBV29-1, the J gene TRBJ2-3; TRBD1 is a possible D gene (6 bases). Looked up from germline, CDR1 is SQVTM and CDR2 is ANQGSEA. Trimming took off 7 bases at V and 5 bases at J, with 13 bases between the two ends. The CDR3 covers 12 residues. The CDR3 nucleotides are TGCAGCGCTCACGTACAGGGAGATACGCAGTATTTT. This gives the protein CSAHVQGDTQYF.

This clonotype was seen ten or more times. This chain joins TRBV20-1 and TRBJ2-2; 12 positions match TRBD2. Germline CDR1 is DFQATT and CDR2 is SNEGSKA (reference sequence). With V trimmed by 2 bases and J by 5 bases, 15 bases remained unmatched. This CDR3 region has 19 residues. The chain's CDR3 is CSARPPLGTSGRKTGELFF. The CDR3 coding sequence is TGCAGTGCTAGACCTCCTCTTGGAACTAGCGGGAGGAAAACCGGGGAGCTGTTTTTT.

This clonotype was detected only a few times. The chain carries TRBV20-1 and TRBJ1-1; 10 nucleotides align to TRBD1. The CDR3 is made up of 13 amino acids. V was clipped by 4 bases and J by 6 bases; unmatched bases: 5. Germline V gives CDR1 DFQATT, CDR2 SNEGSKA (reference sequence). This CDR3 reads CSATTGGIAEAFF. CDR3 coding DNA: TGCAGTGCTACGACAGGGGGCATCGCTGAAGCTTTCTTT.

This clonotype was seen ten or more times. This chain links TRBV5-1 with TRBJ2-7; TRBD1 aligns across 8 bases. The CDR3 length is 14 residues. CDR1 is SGHRS, CDR2 YFSETQ, per germline. The ends lost 4 bases at V and 2 bases at J; junction bases unmatched: 5. CDR3 sequence reads: CASSEDRATYEQYF. The CDR3 region has the DNA TGCGCCAGCAGCGAGGACAGGGCTACCTACGAGCAGTACTTC.

With respect to this clonotype: This may be a read error, as it is one base from a much larger clone. The V and J genes are TRBV5-6 and TRBJ2-5, with TRBD2 matching 7 bases. CDR1 and CDR2 (germline): SGHDT, YYEEEE. This CDR3 comprises 15 residues. Written as DNA, the CDR3 is TGTGCCAGCAGCTTGTCTCCCGGGGGGAGAGAGACCCAGCACTTC. Translating it yields CASSLSPGGRETQHF.

V and J are TRBV29-1 and TRBJ2-3; D remains ambiguous. Germline V CDR1 and CDR2: SQVTM, ANQGSEA. This CDR3 spans 12 amino acids. Here the CDR3 DNA reads TGCGCCCTGCAGCCCAGCACAGATACGCAGTATTTT. Translating it yields CALQPSTDTQYF.

The table lists this clonotype with many counts. DNA of the CDR3: TGCAGTGCTAGAGAGCAGGTTCAAGAGACCCAGTACTTC. Residues: CSAREQVQETQYF. The J gene is TRBJ2-5, the V gene TRBV20-1; no clear D. The V and J ends lost 0 bases and 2 bases respectively, with 7 bases between them. The germline gives CDR1 DFQATT, CDR2 SNEGSKA (reference sequence). This CDR3 has 13 amino acids.

This clonotype was counted at least ten times. CDR3 nucleotides: TGTGCCAGCAGCTTATCAGGTCTTAACTATGGCTACACCTTC. Amino acids: CASSLSGLNYGYTF. The chain employs TRBV7-9 and TRBJ1-2; D not certain. CDR1 is SEHNR and CDR2 is FQNEAQ in the germline V gene (reference sequence). The CDR3 runs 14 residues. V dropped 2 bases and J dropped 1 base, with 8 bases sitting between them.

This clonotype was recorded at least ten times. This chain links TRBV29-1 with TRBJ1-3, with D tentatively TRBD1 (6 bases). This CDR3 region has 15 residues. The ends were cut back, 5 bases at V and 2 bases at J, with 16 bases in the middle. Germline assignment: CDR1 SQVTM and CDR2 ANQGSEA. The DNA for the CDR3 is TGCAGCGTTACGACAGGTTTTTCTACTGGAAACACCATATATTTT. It encodes CSVTTGFSTGNTIYF.

The chain uses TRBV12-5 and TRBJ2-3; TRBD1 matches at 7 bases. The germline V gene encodes CDR1 LGHNT and CDR2 FRNRAP. The CDR3 runs 13 residues. V lost 5 bases to trimming and J lost 9 bases; unmatched junction nucleotides: 8. CDR3 residues: CASGPSGQETQYF. CDR3 bases: TGTGCTAGTGGTCCTTCAGGACAGGAGACGCAGTATTTT.

The V gene is TRBV7-2, the J gene TRBJ2-3, with 8 positions matching TRBD2. The germline V gene encodes CDR1 SGHTA and CDR2 FQGNSA. V shed 2 bases and J 4 bases; nucleotides not matched to a gene: 5. The CDR3 covers 15 residues. CDR3 DNA: TGTGCCAGCAGCTTACTCAGCGGGGGTTCAGATACGCAGTATTTT. This sequence encodes CASSLLSGGSDTQYF.

This clonotype has at least ten counts. This rearrangement joins TRBV7-9 to TRBJ2-1; a weak D match, TRBD2 (7 bases). V lost 0 bases and J lost 5, with 11 bases in between. Germline V gives CDR1 SEHNR, CDR2 FQNEAQ (reference sequence). The CDR3 contains 15 residues. The CDR3 loop reads CASSLAAGANNEQFF. The DNA of the CDR3 is TGTGCCAGCAGCTTAGCGGCGGGGGCCAACAATGAGCAGTTCTTC.

This clonotype was counted ten times or more. The chain has TRBV29-1 and TRBJ2-7, with D possibly called TRBD1 or TRBD2 (5 bases each). Deletions cut 6 bases from V and 3 bases from J, with 18 bases between. The CDR3 has 14 residues. Germline V lookup: CDR1 SQVTM, CDR2 ANQGSEA. CDR3 residues: CSVEGPAGNYEQYF. DNA for the CDR3: TGCAGCGTCGAGGGACCAGCAGGAAACTACGAGCAGTACTTC.

The sample holds many counts of this clonotype. This chain links TRBV12-3 or TRBV12-4 with TRBJ2-5, with D unclear. Trimming left V 8 bases short and J 5 bases short, with 9 bases between. This CDR3 has 11 residues. CDR3 DNA: TGTGCCAGCGGGGTACCGGAGACCCAGTACTTC. This gives the protein CASGVPETQYF.

This clonotype has ten or more counts. The chain carries TRBV5-1 and TRBJ2-1, with D perhaps TRBD2 (5 bases). With 6 bases removed from V and 7 bases from J, the gap between germline ends came to 14 bases. This CDR3 has 13 amino acids. In germline, CDR1 is SGHRS, CDR2 YFSETQ. In DNA form, the CDR3 reads TGCGCCAGCACCAGACGGGAAGGGAATGAGCAGTTCTTC. It yields the protein CASTRREGNEQFF.